This T cell receptor beta chain was profiled in a study of CD8 T cells in Susac syndrome. Germline CDR1 SGHNT, CDR2 YENEEA. This CDR3 is built from 13 residues. Random hexamers were used to reverse transcribe an amount of about 0.45 to 1 ug RNA. Each CDR3 protein is one row after TCRdb ran MiXCR on the immunoSEQ multiplex PCR reads. Here the sample spans about 150,000 distinct CDR3 sequences, 85% to 95% being singletons. About this clonotype itself: At one end the junction does not follow the germline gene, possibly because of a read error.

Included as multiple sclerosis controls were treatment-naive patients who had stable or active relapsing-remitting disease. This clonotype originated in a human donor with multiple sclerosis. The chain combines TRBV11-3 with TRBJ1-1; D may be TRBD1 (5 bases). Sequencing was performed on CD4+ T cells from PBMCs. CDR3 residues: CASSLGPDTQAFF. The DNA for the CDR3 is TGTGCCAGCAGCTTGGGGCCGGACACTCAAGCTTTCTTT.